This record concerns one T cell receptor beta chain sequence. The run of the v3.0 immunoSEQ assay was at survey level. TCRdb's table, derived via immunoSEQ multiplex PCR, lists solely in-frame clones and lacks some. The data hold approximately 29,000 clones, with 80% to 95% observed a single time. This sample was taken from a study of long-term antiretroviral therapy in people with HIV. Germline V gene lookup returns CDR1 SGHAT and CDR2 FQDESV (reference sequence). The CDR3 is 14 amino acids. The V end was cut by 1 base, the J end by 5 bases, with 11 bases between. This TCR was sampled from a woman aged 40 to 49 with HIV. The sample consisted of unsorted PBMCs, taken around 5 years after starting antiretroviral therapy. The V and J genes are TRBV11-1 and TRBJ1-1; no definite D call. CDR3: CASSLEGWLTEAFF. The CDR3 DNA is TGTGCCAGCAGCTTAGAAGGGTGGTTAACTGAAGCTTTCTTT. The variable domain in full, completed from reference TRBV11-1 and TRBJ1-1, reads EAEVAQSPRYKITEKSQAVAFWCDPISGHATLYWYRQILGQGPELLVQFQDESVVDDSQLPKDRFSAERLKGVDSTLKIQPAELGDSAMYLCASSLEGWLTEAFFGQGTRLTVV.